This TCR beta chain is from a study of T cell repertoires in ileal Crohn's disease. Study as a whole: Surgery for a complication: stricturing in roughly 61%, penetrating in approximately 40%. Study results and caveats: Compared with CD4 T cells, sorted CD8 cells carried more expanded clones.

A word on this clone: What it binds is not known.

There are 16 residues in the CDR3. The V segment lost 4 bases and the J segment 3 bases; nucleotides outside the gene matches: 10. Germline V gene data show CDR1 as SEHNR and CDR2 as FQNEAQ (reference sequence). Generated by immunoSEQ multiplex PCR, the TCRdb table keeps only in-frame clones and is missing some. Among 5,000 to 6,000 clones listed, about 73% were seen once. As for time point: proximal margin of the surgical specimen (macroscopically non-inflamed). This clonotype was obtained from an adult with Crohn's disease. Material for sequencing was ileal tissue. The chain combines TRBV7-9 with TRBJ1-2; 8 bases line up with TRBD1. The CDR3: CASSSVPGGEDYGYTF. The DNA of the CDR3 is TGTGCCAGCAGCTCCGTACCAGGGGGCGAGGACTATGGCTACACCTTC.